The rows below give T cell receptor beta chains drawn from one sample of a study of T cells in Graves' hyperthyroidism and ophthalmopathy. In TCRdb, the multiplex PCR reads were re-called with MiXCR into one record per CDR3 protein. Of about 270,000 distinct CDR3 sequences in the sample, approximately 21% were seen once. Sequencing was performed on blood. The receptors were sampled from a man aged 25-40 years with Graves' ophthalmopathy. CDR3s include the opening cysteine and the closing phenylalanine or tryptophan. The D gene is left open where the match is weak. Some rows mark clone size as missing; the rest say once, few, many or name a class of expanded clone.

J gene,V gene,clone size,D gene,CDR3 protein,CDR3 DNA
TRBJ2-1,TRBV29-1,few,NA,CSVEGGGSPNNEQFF,TGCAGCGTTGAGGGGGGCGGGAGTCCCAACAATGAGCAGTTCTTC
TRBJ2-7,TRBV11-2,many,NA,CASSPIRRTKLSSYEQYF,TGTGCCAGCAGCCCGATACGACGGACAAAACTTAGCTCCTACGAGCAGTACTTC
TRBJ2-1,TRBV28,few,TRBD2,CAVTPGGSYNEQFF,TGTGCCGTCACGCCGGGAGGATCCTACAATGAGCAGTTCTTC
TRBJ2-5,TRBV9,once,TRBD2,CASSPRGGQTQYF,TGTGCCAGCAGCCCCCGGGGAGGGCAGACCCAGTACTTC
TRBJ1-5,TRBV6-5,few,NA,CASSYDNDNQPQHF,TGTGCCAGCAGTTACGATAACGACAATCAGCCCCAGCATTTT
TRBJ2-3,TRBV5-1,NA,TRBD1,CASSSDRLDTQYF,TGCGCCAGCAGCTCGGACAGGTTAGATACGCAGTATTTT
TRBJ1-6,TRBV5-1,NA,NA,CASSLGGVSNSPLHF,TGCGCCAGCAGCTTGGGTGGGGTCTCGAATTCACCCCTCCACTTT
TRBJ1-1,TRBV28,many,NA,CASTPQQWAEAFF,TGTGCCAGCACCCCACAACAGTGGGCTGAAGCTTTCTTT
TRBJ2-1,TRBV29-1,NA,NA,CSVDNSRIYNEQFF,TGCAGCGTTGATAATTCGAGGATCTACAATGAGCAGTTCTTC
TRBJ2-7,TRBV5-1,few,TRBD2,CASSLDLGTSSYEQYF,TGCGCCAGCAGCTTGGATCTCGGGACTAGCTCCTACGAGCAGTACTTC
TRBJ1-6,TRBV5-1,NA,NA,CASSLTYSSNSPLHF,TGCGCCAGCAGCTTGACGTACAGTTCGAATTCACCCCTCCACTTT
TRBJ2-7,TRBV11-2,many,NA,CASSMLAQSYEQYF,TGTGCCAGCAGCATGCTAGCGCAGAGTTACGAGCAGTACTTC
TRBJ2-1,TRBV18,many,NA,CASSSGRDNEQFF,TGTGCCAGCTCGTCGGGGCGCGACAATGAGCAGTTCTTC
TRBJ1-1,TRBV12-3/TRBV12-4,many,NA,CASTTASRLPEAFF,TGTGCCAGCACCACGGCCTCGAGGCTCCCTGAAGCTTTCTTT
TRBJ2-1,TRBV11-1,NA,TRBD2,CASGIGTSGNEQFF,TGTGCCAGTGGGATAGGGACTAGCGGCAATGAGCAGTTCTTC
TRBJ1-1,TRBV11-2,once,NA,CASSLWLGGNTEAFF,TGTGCCAGCAGCTTATGGTTGGGGGGGAACACTGAAGCTTTCTTT
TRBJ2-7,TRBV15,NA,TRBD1,CATAPRGLYEQYF,TGTGCCACCGCCCCCAGGGGGCTCTACGAGCAGTACTTC